This TCR beta chain was sequenced during a study of glioma-infiltrating T cells after dendritic cell vaccination. The wider study: Dendritic cells derived from monocytes and pulsed with autologous tumor lysate formed the vaccine.

CDR1 is MNHNS and CDR2 is SASEGT in the germline V gene. The V end was cut by 6 bases, the J end by 1 base, with 10 bases between. The CDR3 covers 13 residues. Amplification used 60 V beta primers and 13 J beta primers. Clones were read by immunoSEQ multiplex PCR, and TCRdb kept only the in-frame ones, dropping some. The table has about 92,000 clones, just over 85% seen once. Only patients with spare fresh-frozen tumor and over two years of follow-up were included. In regard to this clone: As yet, its antigen is unknown.

The study, taken as a whole, reports: No direct clonality-survival link was found; a diverse polyclonal response may matter.

The sequence derives from a human donor with glioblastoma. Material: blood, obtained before dendritic cell vaccination. This chain connects TRBV6-1 to TRBJ2-7; TRBD1 is a possible D gene (6 bases). This chain's CDR3 is CASRPGTSYEQYF. Here the CDR3 DNA reads TGTGCCAGCAGGCCCGGGACATCCTACGAGCAGTACTTC.